This TCR beta chain was sequenced for a study of high-grade serous ovarian cancer treatment subgroups. Tumor tissue was taken before any definitive surgery or chemotherapy was given. Germline-derived CDR1 and CDR2 are SGHAT and FQNNGV. CDR3 length equals 15 residues. Trimming stripped 5 bases from V and 0 bases from J, with 13 bases between. The study, taken as a whole, reports: The analyses considered CDR3 and ignored CDR1 and CDR2.

Assay used: immunoSEQ multiplex PCR; TCRdb lists only in-frame clones, some missing. The data show about 16,000 clones, under 85% seen once. This clone occurred a few times. The antigen remains unidentified. Sequenced material: tumor tissue. This sequence was found in a human donor with high-grade serous ovarian cancer. The chain carries TRBV11-2 and TRBJ1-1, with a possible D match to TRBD1 (5 bases). The CDR3 region has the DNA TGTGCCAGCAGCCTCGGGGGTCAGCTGAACACTGAAGCTTTCTTT. Its protein product is CASSLGGQLNTEAFF.